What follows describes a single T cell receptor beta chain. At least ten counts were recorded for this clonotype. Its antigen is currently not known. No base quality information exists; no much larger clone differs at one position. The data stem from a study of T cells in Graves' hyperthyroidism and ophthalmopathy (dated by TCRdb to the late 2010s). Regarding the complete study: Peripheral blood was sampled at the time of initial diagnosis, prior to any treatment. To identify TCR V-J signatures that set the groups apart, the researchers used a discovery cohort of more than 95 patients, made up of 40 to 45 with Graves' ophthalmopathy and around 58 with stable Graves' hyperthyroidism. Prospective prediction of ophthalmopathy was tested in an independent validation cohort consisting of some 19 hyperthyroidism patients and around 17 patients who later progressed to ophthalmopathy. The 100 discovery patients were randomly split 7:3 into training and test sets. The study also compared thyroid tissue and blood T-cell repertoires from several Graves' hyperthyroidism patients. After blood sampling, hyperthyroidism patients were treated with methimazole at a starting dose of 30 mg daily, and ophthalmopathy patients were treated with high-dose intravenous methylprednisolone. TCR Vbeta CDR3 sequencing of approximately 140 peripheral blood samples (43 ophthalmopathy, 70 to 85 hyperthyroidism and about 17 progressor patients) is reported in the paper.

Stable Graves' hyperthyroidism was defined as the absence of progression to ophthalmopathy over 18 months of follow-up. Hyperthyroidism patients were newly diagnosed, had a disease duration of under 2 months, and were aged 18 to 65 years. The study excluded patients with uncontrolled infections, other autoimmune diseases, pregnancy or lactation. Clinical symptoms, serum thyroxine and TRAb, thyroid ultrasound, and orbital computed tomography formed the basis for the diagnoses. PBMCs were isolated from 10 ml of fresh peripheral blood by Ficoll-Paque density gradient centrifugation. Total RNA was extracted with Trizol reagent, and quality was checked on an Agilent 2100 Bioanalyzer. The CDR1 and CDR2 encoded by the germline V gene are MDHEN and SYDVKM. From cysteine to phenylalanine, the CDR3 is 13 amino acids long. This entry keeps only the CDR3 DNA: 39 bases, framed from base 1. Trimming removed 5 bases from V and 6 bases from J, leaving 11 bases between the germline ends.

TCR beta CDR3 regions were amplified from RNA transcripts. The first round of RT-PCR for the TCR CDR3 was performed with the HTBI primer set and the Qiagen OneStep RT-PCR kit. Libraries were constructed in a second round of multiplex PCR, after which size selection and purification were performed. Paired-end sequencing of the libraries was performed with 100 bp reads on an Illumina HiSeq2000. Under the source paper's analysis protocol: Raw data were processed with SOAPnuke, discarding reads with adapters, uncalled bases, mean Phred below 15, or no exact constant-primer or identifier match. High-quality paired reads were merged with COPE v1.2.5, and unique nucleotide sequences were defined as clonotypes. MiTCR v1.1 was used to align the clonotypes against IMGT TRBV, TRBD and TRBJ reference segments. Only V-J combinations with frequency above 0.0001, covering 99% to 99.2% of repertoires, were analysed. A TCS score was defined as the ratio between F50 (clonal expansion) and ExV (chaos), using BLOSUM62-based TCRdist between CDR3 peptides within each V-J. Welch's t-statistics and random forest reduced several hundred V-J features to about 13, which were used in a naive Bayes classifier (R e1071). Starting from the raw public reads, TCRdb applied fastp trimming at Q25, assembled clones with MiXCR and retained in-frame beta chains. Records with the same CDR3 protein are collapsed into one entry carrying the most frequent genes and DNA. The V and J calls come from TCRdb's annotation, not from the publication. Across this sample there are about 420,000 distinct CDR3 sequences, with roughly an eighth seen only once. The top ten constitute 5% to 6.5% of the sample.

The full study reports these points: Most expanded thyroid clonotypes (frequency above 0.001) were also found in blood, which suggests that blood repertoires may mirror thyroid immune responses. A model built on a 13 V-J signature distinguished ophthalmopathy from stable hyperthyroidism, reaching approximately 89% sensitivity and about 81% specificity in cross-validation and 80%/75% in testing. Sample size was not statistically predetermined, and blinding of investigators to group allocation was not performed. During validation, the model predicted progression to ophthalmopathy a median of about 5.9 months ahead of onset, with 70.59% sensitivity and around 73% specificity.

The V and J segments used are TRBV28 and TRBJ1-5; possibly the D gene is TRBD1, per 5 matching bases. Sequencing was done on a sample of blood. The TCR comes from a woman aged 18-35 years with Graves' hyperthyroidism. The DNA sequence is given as TGTGCCAGCAGTCTAGCAGGGCCTCAGCCCCAGCATTTT. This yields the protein CASSLAGPQPQHF.